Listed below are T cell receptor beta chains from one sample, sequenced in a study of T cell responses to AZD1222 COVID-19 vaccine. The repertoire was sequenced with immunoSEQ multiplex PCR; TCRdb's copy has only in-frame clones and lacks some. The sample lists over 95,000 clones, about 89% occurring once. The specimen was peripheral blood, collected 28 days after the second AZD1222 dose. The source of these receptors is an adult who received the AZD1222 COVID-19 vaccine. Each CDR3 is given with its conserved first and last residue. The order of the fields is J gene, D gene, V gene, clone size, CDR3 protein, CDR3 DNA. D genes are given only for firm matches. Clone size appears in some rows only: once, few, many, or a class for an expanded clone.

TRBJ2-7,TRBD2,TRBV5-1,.,CASSFSGSALPYEQYF,TGCGCCAGCAGCTTTAGCGGGAGTGCGCTTCCCTACGAGCAGTACTTC
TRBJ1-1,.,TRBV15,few,CATSTPDSFLEAFF,TGTGCCACCAGCACACCTGACAGTTTTCTTGAAGCTTTCTTT
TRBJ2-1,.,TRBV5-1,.,CASSHGSSYNEQFF,TGCGCCAGCAGCCACGGAAGCTCCTACAATGAGCAGTTCTTC
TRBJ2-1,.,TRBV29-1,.,CSVVRGRVLSYNEQFF,TGCAGCGTTGTAAGGGGGAGGGTCCTCTCCTACAATGAGCAGTTCTTC
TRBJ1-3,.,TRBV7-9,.,CASSSAGRVSGNTIYF,TGTGCCAGCAGCTCCGCAGGACGGGTCTCTGGAAACACCATATATTTT
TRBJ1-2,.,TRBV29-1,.,CSAGQYDYGYTF,TGCAGCGCTGGGCAGTACGACTATGGCTACACCTTC
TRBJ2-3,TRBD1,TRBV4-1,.,CASSQDRGRGQGYADTQYF,TGCGCCAGCAGCCAAGATCGAGGGAGAGGACAGGGGTATGCAGATACGCAGTATTTT
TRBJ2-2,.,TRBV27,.,CASSLSYRSGELFF,TGTGCCAGCAGTTTATCCTATCGGAGCGGGGAGCTGTTTTTT
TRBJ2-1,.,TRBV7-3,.,CASSPDRTDNEQFF,TGTGCCAGCAGCCCCGACAGGACTGACAATGAGCAGTTCTTC
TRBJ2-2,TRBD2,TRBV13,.,CASSLVSRLAGEPAAGELFF,TGTGCCAGCAGCTTAGTATCCAGACTAGCGGGAGAACCGGCCGCCGGGGAGCTGTTTTTT
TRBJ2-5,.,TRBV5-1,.,CASSFPSRGETQYF,TGCGCCAGCAGCTTCCCCAGTAGGGGTGAGACCCAGTACTTC
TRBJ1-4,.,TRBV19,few,CASRTVASAANEKLFF,TGTGCCAGTAGGACAGTGGCGAGTGCAGCTAATGAAAAACTGTTTTTT
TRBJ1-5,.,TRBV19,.,CASSMQGRPQHF,TGTGCCAGTAGTATGCAAGGGCGGCCCCAGCATTTT
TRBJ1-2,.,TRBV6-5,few,CASTDARVRVYGYTF,TGTGCCAGCACCGACGCGCGGGTTCGGGTATATGGCTACACCTTC
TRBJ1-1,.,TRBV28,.,CASSSDRSYTEAFF,TGTGCCAGCAGTTCAGACAGGTCTTACACTGAAGCTTTCTTT
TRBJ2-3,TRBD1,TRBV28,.,CASSLRQGGADTQYF,TGTGCCAGCAGTTTGAGACAGGGTGGGGCAGATACGCAGTATTTT
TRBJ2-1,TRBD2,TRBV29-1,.,CSGFREAPYNEQFF,TGCAGCGGTTTTCGGGAGGCCCCCTACAATGAGCAGTTCTTC
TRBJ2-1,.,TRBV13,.,CASSSPATQFF,TGTGCCAGCAGCTCCCCGGCAACCCAGTTCTTC
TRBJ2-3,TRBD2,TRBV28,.,CASTDASGGPDTQYF,TGTGCCAGCACCGACGCTAGCGGGGGCCCAGATACGCAGTATTTT
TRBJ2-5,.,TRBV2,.,CARRVQETQYF,TGTGCCAGGAGAGTCCAAGAGACCCAGTACTTC
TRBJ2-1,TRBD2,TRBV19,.,CASSRLAGDAYNEQFF,TGTGCCAGTAGTAGGCTAGCGGGAGATGCCTACAATGAGCAGTTCTTC
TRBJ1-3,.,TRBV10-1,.,CASSESSLGDSGNTIYF,TGCGCCAGCAGTGAGTCGAGTCTGGGGGACTCTGGAAACACCATATATTTT
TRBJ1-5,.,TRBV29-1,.,CSVESTGGPQHF,TGCAGCGTTGAATCGACGGGCGGGCCCCAGCATTTT
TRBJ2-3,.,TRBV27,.,CASSPSRGGGRTQYF,TGTGCCAGCAGTCCGTCTAGAGGTGGGGGACGAACGCAGTATTTT
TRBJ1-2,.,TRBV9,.,CASSPTNGFHYGYTF,TGTGCCAGCAGCCCGACCAACGGCTTCCACTATGGCTACACCTTC
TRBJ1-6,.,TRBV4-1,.,CASSQDPAGVSPLHF,TGCGCCAGCAGCCAAGACCCCGCAGGGGTTTCACCCCTCCACTTT
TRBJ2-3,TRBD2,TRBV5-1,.,CASSLVGTTSTDTQYF,TGCGCCAGCAGCTTGGTCGGGACTACTAGCACAGATACGCAGTATTTT
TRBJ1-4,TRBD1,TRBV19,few,CASSTLAGQGYEKLFF,TGTGCCAGTAGCACCCTAGCCGGACAGGGGTATGAAAAACTGTTTTTT
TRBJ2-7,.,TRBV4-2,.,CASSQELSDSYEQYF,TGTGCCAGCAGCCAAGAGCTTAGCGACTCCTACGAGCAGTACTTC
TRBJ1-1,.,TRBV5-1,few,CASSLDFGQTEAAFF,TGCGCCAGCAGCTTGGATTTTGGGCAGACCGAAGCGGCTTTCTTT
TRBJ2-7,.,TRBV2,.,CASSEAGTGSYEQYF,TGTGCCAGCAGTGAAGCCGGGACTGGATCCTACGAGCAGTACTTC
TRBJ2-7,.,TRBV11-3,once,CASSPGTGDHEQYF,TGTGCCAGCAGCCCGGGTACGGGAGACCACGAGCAGTACTTC
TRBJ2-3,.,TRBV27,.,CASSLKQASTDTQYF,TGTGCCAGCAGTTTAAAACAGGCTAGCACAGATACGCAGTATTTT
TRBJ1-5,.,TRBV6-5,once,CASSEVVSNQPQHF,TGTGCCAGCAGCGAGGTTGTGAGCAATCAGCCCCAGCATTTT
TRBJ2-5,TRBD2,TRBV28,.,CASSSGGARETQYF,TGTGCCAGCAGTTCCGGGGGGGCCCGGGAGACCCAGTACTTC
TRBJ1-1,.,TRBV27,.,CASSFGPENTEAFF,TGTGCCAGCAGTTTTGGACCGGAGAACACTGAAGCTTTCTTT
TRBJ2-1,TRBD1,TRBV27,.,CASSQIGPGQGGRSYNEQFF,TGTGCCAGCAGTCAGATTGGACCGGGACAGGGTGGGAGGTCCTACAATGAGCAGTTCTTC
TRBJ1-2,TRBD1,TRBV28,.,CASSSGDRDSGYTF,TGTGCCAGCAGTTCAGGGGACAGGGATAGTGGCTACACCTTC
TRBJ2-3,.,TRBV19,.,CASSYWESTDTQYF,TGTGCCAGTAGTTATTGGGAGTCCACAGATACGCAGTATTTT
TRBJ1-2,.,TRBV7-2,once,CASSPSTGNNYGYTF,TGTGCCAGCAGCCCCTCGACAGGCAATAACTATGGCTACACCTTC
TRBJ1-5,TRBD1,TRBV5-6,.,CASSTGQGDQPQHF,TGTGCCAGCAGCACCGGACAGGGCGATCAGCCCCAGCATTTT
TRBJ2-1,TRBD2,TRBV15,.,CATSRAGTKGYNEQFF,TGTGCCACCAGCAGAGCAGGGACTAAAGGCTACAATGAGCAGTTCTTC
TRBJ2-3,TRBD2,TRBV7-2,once,CASRLAGATDTQYF,TGTGCCAGCAGACTAGCGGGAGCGACAGATACGCAGTATTTT
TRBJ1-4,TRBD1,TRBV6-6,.,CASSRKTGVGSEKLFF,TGTGCCAGCAGTCGAAAAACAGGGGTCGGTAGTGAAAAACTGTTTTTT
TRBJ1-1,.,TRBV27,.,CASRPSRQATEAFF,TGTGCCAGCAGACCCTCTCGACAGGCGACTGAAGCTTTCTTT
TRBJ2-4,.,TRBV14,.,CASSQDGRFRTLAKNIQYF,TGTGCCAGCAGCCAAGATGGAAGGTTCCGGACATTAGCCAAAAACATTCAGTACTTC